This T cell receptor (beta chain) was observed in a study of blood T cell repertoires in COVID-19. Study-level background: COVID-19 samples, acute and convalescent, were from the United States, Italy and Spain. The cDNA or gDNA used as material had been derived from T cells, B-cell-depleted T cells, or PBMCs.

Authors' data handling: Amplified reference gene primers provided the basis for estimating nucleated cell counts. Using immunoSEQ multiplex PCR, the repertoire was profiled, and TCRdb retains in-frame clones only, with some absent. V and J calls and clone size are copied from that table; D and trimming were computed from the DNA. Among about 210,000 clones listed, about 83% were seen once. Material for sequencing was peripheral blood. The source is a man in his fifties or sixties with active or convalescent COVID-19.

The CDR3 here is CASTPLRETQYF. The CDR3 DNA follows: TGTGCCAGCACCCCGCTCAGAGAGACCCAGTACTTC. The rearrangement links TRBV7-2 to TRBJ2-5, with no clear D. The CDR3 has 12 residues. The germline gives CDR1 SGHTA, CDR2 FQGNSA. The germline V and J ends were trimmed by 7 bases and 4 bases, with 10 bases remaining between them.